The T cell receptor (beta chain) described here comes from a study of blood T cell repertoires in COVID-19. Study as a whole: Samples of COVID-19 (acute and convalescent) were obtained from the United States, Italy and Spain.

Looked up from germline, CDR1 is SGHAT and CDR2 is FQNNGV. The V end lost 2 bases, the J end lost 5 bases, and 9 bases lay between the germline ends. CDR3 size: 14 residues. In the source study's methods: Reference gene primer amplification gave estimated nucleated cell counts. Assay: immunoSEQ multiplex PCR; the TCRdb copy retains only in-frame clones and omits some. V and J calls and clone size are given by that table; D and trimming were obtained from the DNA. The sample consists of 200,000 to 250,000 clones, roughly 85% of them appearing once. The receptor was isolated from a man younger than 45 who had recovered from COVID-19. Sequences were obtained from peripheral blood. V usage is TRBV11-2 and J usage is TRBJ2-2; TRBD1 is a possible D gene (6 bases). CDR3 protein: CASSLQGWTGELFF. CDR3 DNA sequence: TGTGCCAGCAGCTTACAGGGGTGGACCGGGGAGCTGTTTTTT.